This passage covers 9 T cell receptor beta chains from one sample sequenced in a study of radiotherapy plus CTLA-4 blockade in lung cancer. The protocol was immunoSEQ multiplex PCR, while the TCRdb copy is restricted to in-frame clones and leaves out a portion. The top ten hold 20% to 25% of the sample, which has roughly 75,000 clones, roughly 79% seen once. Sequenced here: peripheral blood, sampled from a patient treated with radiotherapy plus ipilimumab. Every receptor here comes from a human donor with non-small cell lung cancer whose response to radiotherapy plus ipilimumab could not be evaluated. Some clones in this sample may be carry-over from other donors' samples.

This chain connects TRBV6-1 to TRBJ2-4; D not certain. The germline gives CDR1 MNHNS, CDR2 SASEGT. This CDR3 has 13 residues. With 8 bases removed from V and 0 bases from J, the gap between germline ends came to 8 bases. As DNA, the CDR3 is TGTGCCAGCGAGGTCCTAGCCAAAAACATTCAGTACTTC. Its protein product is CASEVLAKNIQYF.

V and J are TRBV27 and TRBJ2-3; 11 bases align to TRBD1. CDR3 length equals 15 residues. Looked up from germline, CDR1 is MNHEY and CDR2 is SMNVEV (reference sequence). Trimming cost V 5 bases and J 5 bases; bases outside gene matches: 6. The CDR3 bases are TGTGCCAGCAGTAGGACAGGGGGCGTCGTAGATACGCAGTATTTT. It specifies CASSRTGGVVDTQYF.

The chain recombines TRBV2 with TRBJ2-7; 9 nucleotides agree with TRBD1. The CDR3 loop spans 17 amino acids. V shed 8 bases and J 1 base; nucleotides not matched to a gene: 15. The germline gives CDR1 SNHLY, CDR2 FYNNEI. The chain's CDR3 is CASFRRPGQGGSYEQYF. DNA of the CDR3: TGTGCCAGCTTTAGAAGACCGGGACAGGGTGGATCCTACGAGCAGTACTTC.

This chain joins TRBV28 and TRBJ1-2; TRBD1 agrees at 7 bases. The CDR3 contains 13 residues. The ends lost 8 bases at V and 3 bases at J; junction bases unmatched: 6. Germline lookup yields CDR1 MDHEN and CDR2 SYDVKM. The CDR3: CASSGTEYYGYTF. The CDR3 nucleotides are TGTGCCAGCTCCGGGACAGAATACTATGGCTACACCTTC.

This clone was observed once. The chain joins TRBV11-2 to TRBJ2-5, with 7 bases that match TRBD1. V was clipped by 2 bases and J by 9 bases; unmatched bases: 12. The CDR3 is 15 amino acids. Germline-derived CDR1 and CDR2 are SGHAT and FQNNGV. CDR3 bases: TGTGCCAGCAGCTTAAGGGACAGCGCCTTGGAGGCCCAGTACTTC. This gives the protein CASSLRDSALEAQYF.

There are a few counts of this clone. The chain is built from TRBV4-3 and TRBJ2-5; 7 bases are shared with TRBD2. From germline, CDR1 is LGHNA and CDR2 YSLEER. The V segment lost 1 base and the J segment 2 bases; nucleotides outside the gene matches: 16. This CDR3 comprises 19 residues. The CDR3 sequence: CASSQGRPGPSGTQETQYF. The CDR3 nucleotides read TGCGCCAGCAGCCAAGGTCGTCCCGGGCCTAGCGGAACTCAAGAGACCCAGTACTTC.

This clone was seen only once. The rearrangement joins TRBV10-1 to TRBJ1-6; 7 nucleotides agree with TRBD1. The CDR3 is made up of 13 amino acids. The germline gives CDR1 WNHNN, CDR2 SYGVQD (reference sequence). J was trimmed by 8 bases and V by 5 bases; bases with no gene match: 3. The CDR3 DNA reads TGCGCCAGCAGTTTTACAGGGGATTCACCCCTCCACTTT. Translation gives CASSFTGDSPLHF.

V and J are TRBV5-8 and TRBJ1-3, with 7 bases fitting TRBD1. Losses at the gene ends were 5 bases for V and 0 bases for J; bases not matched to a gene: 8. Germline assignment: CDR1 SGHTS and CDR2 YDEGEE. This CDR3 has 16 amino acids. This CDR3 reads CASRRRQGYSGNTIYF. CDR3 nucleotide sequence: TGTGCCAGCAGGCGTCGACAGGGTTACTCTGGAAACACCATATATTTT.

This clone has only one observation. The V call is TRBV4-2, the J call TRBJ2-3; 11 bases align to TRBD2. The germline CDR1 and CDR2 sequences are LGHNA and YNFKEQ. The CDR3 covers 16 residues. V was pared by 6 bases and J by 2 bases, with 7 bases of the junction left unmatched. This CDR3 reads CASRATSGGHTDTQYF. CDR3 bases: TGTGCCAGCAGGGCTACTAGCGGGGGCCACACAGATACGCAGTATTTT.